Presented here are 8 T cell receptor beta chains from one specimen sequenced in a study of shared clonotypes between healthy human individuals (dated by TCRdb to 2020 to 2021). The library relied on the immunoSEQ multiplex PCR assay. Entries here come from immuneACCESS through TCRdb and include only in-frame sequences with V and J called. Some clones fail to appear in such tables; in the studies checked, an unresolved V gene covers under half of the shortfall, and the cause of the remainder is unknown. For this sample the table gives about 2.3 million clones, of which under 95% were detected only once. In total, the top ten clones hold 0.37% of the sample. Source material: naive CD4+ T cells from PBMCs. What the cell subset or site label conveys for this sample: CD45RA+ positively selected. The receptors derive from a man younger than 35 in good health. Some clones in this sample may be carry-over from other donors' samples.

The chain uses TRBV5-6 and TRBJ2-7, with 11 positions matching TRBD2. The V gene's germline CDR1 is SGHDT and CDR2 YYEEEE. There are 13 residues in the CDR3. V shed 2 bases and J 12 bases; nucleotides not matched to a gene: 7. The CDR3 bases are TGTGCCAGCAGCTTACTAGCGGGGGTGGGGCTGTACTTC. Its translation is CASSLLAGVGLYF.

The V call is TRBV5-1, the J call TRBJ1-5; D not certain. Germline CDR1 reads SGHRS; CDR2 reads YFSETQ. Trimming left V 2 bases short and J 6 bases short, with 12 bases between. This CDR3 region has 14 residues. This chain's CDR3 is CASSFFGGSQPQHF. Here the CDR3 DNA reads TGCGCCAGCAGCTTTTTCGGAGGATCTCAGCCCCAGCATTTT.

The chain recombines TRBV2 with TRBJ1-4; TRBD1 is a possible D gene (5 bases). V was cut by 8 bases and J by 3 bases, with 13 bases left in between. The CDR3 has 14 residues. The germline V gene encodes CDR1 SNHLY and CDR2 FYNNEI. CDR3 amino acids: CASGSGTANEKLFF. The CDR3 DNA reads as TGTGCCAGCGGTTCCGGGACGGCTAATGAAAAACTGTTTTTT. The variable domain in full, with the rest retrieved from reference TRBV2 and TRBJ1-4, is EPEVTQTPSHQVTQMGQEVILRCVPISNHLYFYWYRQILGQKVEFLVSFYNNEISEKSEIFDDQFSVERPDGSNFTLKIRSTKLEDSAMYFCASGSGTANEKLFFGSGTQLSVL.

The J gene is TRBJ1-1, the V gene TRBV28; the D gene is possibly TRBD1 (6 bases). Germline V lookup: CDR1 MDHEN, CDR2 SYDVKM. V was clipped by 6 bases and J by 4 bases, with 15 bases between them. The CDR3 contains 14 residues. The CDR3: CASREGVSSTEAFF. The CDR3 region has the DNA TGTGCCAGCAGGGAGGGGGTTTCGAGCACTGAAGCTTTCTTT.

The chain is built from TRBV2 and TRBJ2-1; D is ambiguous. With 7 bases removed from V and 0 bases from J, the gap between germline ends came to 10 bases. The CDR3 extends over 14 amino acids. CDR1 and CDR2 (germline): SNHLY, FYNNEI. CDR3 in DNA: TGTGCCAGCACCCCGCGAGTCTCCTACAATGAGCAGTTCTTC. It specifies CASTPRVSYNEQFF.

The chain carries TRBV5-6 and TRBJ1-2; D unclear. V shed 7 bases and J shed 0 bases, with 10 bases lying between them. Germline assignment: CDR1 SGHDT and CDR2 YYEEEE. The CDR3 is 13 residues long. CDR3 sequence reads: CASHRIANYGYTF. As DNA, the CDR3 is TGTGCCAGCCATCGTATAGCTAACTATGGCTACACCTTC. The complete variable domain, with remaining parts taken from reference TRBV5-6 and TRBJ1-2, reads DAGVTQSPTHLIKTRGQQVTLRCSPKSGHDTVSWYQQALGQGPQFIFQYYEEEERQRGNFPDRFSGHQFPNYSSELNVNALLLGDSALYLCASHRIANYGYTFGSGTRLTVV.

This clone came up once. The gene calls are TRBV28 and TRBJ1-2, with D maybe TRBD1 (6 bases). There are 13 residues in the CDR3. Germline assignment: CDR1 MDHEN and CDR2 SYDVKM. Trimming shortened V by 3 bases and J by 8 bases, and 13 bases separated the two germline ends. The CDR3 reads CASSLGSGVGYTF. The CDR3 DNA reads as TGTGCCAGCAGTTTGGGGTCAGGGGTGGGCTACACCTTC.

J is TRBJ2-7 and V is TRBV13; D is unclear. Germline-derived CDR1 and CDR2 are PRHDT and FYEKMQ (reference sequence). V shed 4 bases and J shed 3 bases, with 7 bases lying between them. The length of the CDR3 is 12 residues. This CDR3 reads CASSSSHYEQYF. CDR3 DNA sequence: TGTGCCAGCAGCTCATCTCACTACGAGCAGTACTTC. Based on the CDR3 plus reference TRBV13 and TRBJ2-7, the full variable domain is AAGVIQSPRHLIKEKRETATLKCYPIPRHDTVYWYQQGPGQDPQFLISFYEKMQSDKGSIPDRFSAQQFSDYHSELNMSSLELGDSALYFCASSSSHYEQYFGPGTRLTVT.